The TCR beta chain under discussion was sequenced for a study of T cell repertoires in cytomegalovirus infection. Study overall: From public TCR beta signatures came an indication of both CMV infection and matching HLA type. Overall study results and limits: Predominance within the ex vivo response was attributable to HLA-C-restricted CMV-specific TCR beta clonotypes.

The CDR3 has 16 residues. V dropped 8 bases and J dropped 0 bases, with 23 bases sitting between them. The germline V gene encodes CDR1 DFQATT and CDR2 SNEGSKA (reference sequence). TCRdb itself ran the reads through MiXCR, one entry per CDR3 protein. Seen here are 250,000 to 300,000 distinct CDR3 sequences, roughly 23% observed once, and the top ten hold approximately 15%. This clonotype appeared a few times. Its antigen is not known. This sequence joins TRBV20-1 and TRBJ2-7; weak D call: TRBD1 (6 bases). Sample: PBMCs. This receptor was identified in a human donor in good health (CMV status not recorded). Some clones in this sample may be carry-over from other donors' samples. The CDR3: CSPHAFNRENSYEQYF. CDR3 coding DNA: TGCAGTCCCCACGCCTTCAACAGGGAGAACTCCTACGAGCAGTACTTC.